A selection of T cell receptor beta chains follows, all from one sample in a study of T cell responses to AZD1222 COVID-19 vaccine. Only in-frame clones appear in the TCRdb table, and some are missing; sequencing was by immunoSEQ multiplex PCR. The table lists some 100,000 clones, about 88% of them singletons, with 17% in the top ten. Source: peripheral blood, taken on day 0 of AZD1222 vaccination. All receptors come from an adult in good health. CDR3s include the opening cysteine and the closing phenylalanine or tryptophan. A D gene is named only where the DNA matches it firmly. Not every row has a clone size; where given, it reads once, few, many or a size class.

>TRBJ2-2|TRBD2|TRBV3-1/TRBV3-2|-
TGTGCCAGCAGCCGGGCGGGAGTAGGCACCGGGGAGCTGTTTTTT
CASSRAGVGTGELFF
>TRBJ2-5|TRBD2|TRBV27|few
TGTGCCAGCAGGAAAACTAGCGGGAGAGTAGGAGAGACCCAGTACTTC
CASRKTSGRVGETQYF
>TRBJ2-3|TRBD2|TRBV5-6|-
TGTGCCAGCAGCTCTACTCGACTAGCGGGGAGCACAGATACGCAGTATTTT
CASSSTRLAGSTDTQYF
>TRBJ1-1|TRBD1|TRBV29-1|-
TGCAGCGCCAAGACAGGGGCGTCTGAAGCTTTCTTT
CSAKTGASEAFF
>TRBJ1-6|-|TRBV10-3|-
TGTGCCATCTCTAATAGACGGGAGAATTCACCCCTCCACTTT
CAISNRRENSPLHF
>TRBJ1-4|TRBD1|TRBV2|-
TGTGCCAGCAGCAGGGGGCTTGCTGAAAAACTGTTTTTT
CASSRGLAEKLFF
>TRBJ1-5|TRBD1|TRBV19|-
TGTGCCAGTAGTAAGGGGGACCCGGACAGGGGGCAACAGCCCCAGCATTTT
CASSKGDPDRGQQPQHF
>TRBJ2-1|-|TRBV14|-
TGTGCCAGCAGCCAAGCCTTTCGCCCCTTCTTC
CASSQAFRPFF
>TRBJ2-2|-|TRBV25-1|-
TGTGCCAGCAGTGAATTGGAGGGAAAGGTAACCGGGGAGCTGTTTTTT
CASSELEGKVTGELFF
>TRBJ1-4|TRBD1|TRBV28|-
TGTGCCAGCAGTTTAGCCCCGGACAGGGATAATGAAAAACTGTTTTTT
CASSLAPDRDNEKLFF
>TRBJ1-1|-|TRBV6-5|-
TGTGCCAGCAGTCGCGAGGGCCTCTGGGGTGAAGCTTTCTTT
CASSREGLWGEAFF
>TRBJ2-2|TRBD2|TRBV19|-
TGTGCCAGTAAGGGACTAGCGGGGCACACCGGGGAGCTGTTTTTT
CASKGLAGHTGELFF
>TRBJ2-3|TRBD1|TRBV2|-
TGTGCCAGCAGTGGACAGGGTGTGGCAACAGATACGCAGTATTTT
CASSGQGVATDTQYF
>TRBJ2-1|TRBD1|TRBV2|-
TGTGCCAGCACCTATCGGACAGGTTTGAATGAGCAGTTCTTC
CASTYRTGLNEQFF
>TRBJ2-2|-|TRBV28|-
TGTGCCAGCAGAACGGGGTTGGCGGGCACCGGGGAGCTGTTTTTT
CASRTGLAGTGELFF
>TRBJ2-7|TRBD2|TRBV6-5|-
TGTGCCAGCACCCGGGGGACTACCTACGAGCAGTACTTC
CASTRGTTYEQYF
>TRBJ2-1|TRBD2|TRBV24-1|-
TGTGCCACTAGAGCGGGAGGGTTAACCAATGAGCAGTTCTTC
CATRAGGLTNEQFF
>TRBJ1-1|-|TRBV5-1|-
TGCGCCAGCAGCAGGGACTCGGTCGGCACTGAAGCTTTCTTT
CASSRDSVGTEAFF
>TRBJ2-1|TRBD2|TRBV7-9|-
TGTGCCAGCAGCACCCGGGAGGGAGTACTTGGTGAGCAGTTCTTC
CASSTREGVLGEQFF
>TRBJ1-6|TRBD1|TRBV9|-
TGTGCCAGCAGCGTTACCGGGACAGTCAATTCACCCCTCCACTTT
CASSVTGTVNSPLHF
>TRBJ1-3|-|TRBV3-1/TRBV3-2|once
TGTGCCAGCAGCCCCCCCGGGACCTACACAGGAAACACCATATATTTT
CASSPPGTYTGNTIYF
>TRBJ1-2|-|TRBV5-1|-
TGCGCCAGGGGGACTCCAAGAGGGGCTTATGGCTACACCTTC
CARGTPRGAYGYTF
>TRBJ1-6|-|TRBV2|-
TGTGCCAGCAACCGAGACGGGGCCACGGGTTCACCCCTCCACTTT
CASNRDGATGSPLHF
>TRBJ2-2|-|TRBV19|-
TGTGCCAGTAGTAGGGGGAGCGGGTCGAACACCGGGGAGCTGTTTTTT
CASSRGSGSNTGELFF
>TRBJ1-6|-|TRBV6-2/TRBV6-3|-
TGTGCCAGCAGTTACCAGGGCGGCTCCTATAATTCACCCCTCCACTTT
CASSYQGGSYNSPLHF
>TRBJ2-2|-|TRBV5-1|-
TGCGCCAGCAGCTTGGGCGCACAGGGGAACACCGGGGAGCTGTTTTTT
CASSLGAQGNTGELFF
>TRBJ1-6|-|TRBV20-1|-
TGCAGTGCTAGTTTCGGGAGCTCCTATAATTCACCCCTCCACTTT
CSASFGSSYNSPLHF
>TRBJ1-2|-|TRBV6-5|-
TGTGCCAGCACTACCCAATGGGGCACGGCCTATGGCTACACCTTC
CASTTQWGTAYGYTF
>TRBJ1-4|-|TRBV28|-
TGTGCCAGCACCGGGGGGGCCAATGAAAAACTGTTTTTT
CASTGGANEKLFF
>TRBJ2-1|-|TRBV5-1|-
TGCGCCAGCAGCTTGGGTCCGGCTAATGAGCAGTTCTTC
CASSLGPANEQFF
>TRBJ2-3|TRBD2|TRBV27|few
TGTGCCAGCAGTGCGGGACTAGCGGGAGTAGATACGCAGTATTTT
CASSAGLAGVDTQYF
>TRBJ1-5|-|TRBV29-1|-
TGCAGCGTCGGTAGTGGGGGGCGAGAGCCCCAGCATTTT
CSVGSGGREPQHF
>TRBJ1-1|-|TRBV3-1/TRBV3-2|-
TGTGCCAGCAGCCAAGGGGGGGGCGGCGCCACTGAAGCTTTCTTT
CASSQGGGGATEAFF
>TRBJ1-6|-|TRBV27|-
TGTGCCAGCAGGTCCAGGGGCCAAAATTCACCCCTCCACTTT
CASRSRGQNSPLHF
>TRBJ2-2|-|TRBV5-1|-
TGCGCCAGCAGCTTTTTGCGGGAAGGCGGGGAGCTGTTTTTT
CASSFLREGGELFF
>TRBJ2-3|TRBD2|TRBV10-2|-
TGCGCCAGCCGATTCGGCGGGGGGGCCGGAGATACGCAGTATTTT
CASRFGGGAGDTQYF
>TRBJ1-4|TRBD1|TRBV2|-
TGTGCCAGCAGCGGAATGCCCCGGACAGGGGCCTATTTGTTTTTT
CASSGMPRTGAYLFF
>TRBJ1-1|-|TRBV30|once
TGTGCCTGGAGCACCTCCGGGGGAAACACTGAAGCTTTCTTT
CAWSTSGGNTEAFF
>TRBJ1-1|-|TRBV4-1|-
TGCGCCAGCAGCCAAGATTACGGGGTTGGAGCTTTCTTT
CASSQDYGVGAFF
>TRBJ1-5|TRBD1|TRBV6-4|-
TGTGCCAGCAGTGACTCGGGGACAGGGTATAGCAATCAGCCCCAGCATTTT
CASSDSGTGYSNQPQHF
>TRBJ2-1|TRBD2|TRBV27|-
TGTGCCAGCAGTTTAGGGGGGGTAGGGAGGAGGCCCTACAATGAGCAGTTCTTC
CASSLGGVGRRPYNEQFF
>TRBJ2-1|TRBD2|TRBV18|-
TGTGCCAGCTCACGGGGACTAGCGGCGGAGTTGGATGAGCAGTTCTTC
CASSRGLAAELDEQFF
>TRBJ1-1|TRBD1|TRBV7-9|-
TGTGCCAGCAACAAGGACAGGGGGGACACTGAAGCTTTCTTT
CASNKDRGDTEAFF
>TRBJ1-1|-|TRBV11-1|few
TGTGCCAGCAGCACCGACCCCACAGGGTTAAGGGAAACTTTCTTT
CASSTDPTGLRETFF
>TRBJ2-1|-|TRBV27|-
TGTGCCAGCAGTTGGCGGGATCTATACAATGAGCAGTTCTTC
CASSWRDLYNEQFF
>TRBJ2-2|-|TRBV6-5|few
TGTGCCAGCCTGCGGACGGGAACGACCGGGGAGCTGTTTTTT
CASLRTGTTGELFF
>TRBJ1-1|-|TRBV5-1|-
TGCGCCAGCAGCTTGGTCCTGGGATTGAACACTGAAGCTTTCTTT
CASSLVLGLNTEAFF
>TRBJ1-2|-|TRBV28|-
TGTGCCAGCAGAGAAAGGGGGTCCATTAACTATGGCTACACCTTC
CASRERGSINYGYTF
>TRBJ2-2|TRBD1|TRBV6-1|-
TGTGCCAGCAGAGAATCCCGGGACAGGGGCCCCAGGGAGGAGCTGTTTTTT
CASRESRDRGPREELFF
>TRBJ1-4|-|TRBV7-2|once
TGTGCCAGCAGCTGGAGGGACGGGAATGAAAAACTGTTTTTT
CASSWRDGNEKLFF
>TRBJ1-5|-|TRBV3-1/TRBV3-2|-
TGTGCCAGCAGCACCTCTGGACAGAGCAATCAGCCCCAGCATTTT
CASSTSGQSNQPQHF
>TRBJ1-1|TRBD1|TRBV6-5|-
TGTGCCAGCAGTCCCATCCTGGGACAGGGGATTCTAGCTTTCTTT
CASSPILGQGILAFF
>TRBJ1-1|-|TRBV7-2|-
TGTGCCAGCAGCTTAGATCTGGGGAGGAACACTGAAGCTTTCTTT
CASSLDLGRNTEAFF
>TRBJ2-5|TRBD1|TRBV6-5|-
TGTGCCAGCAGTTACTGGGGACAGGGAAGAGAGACCCAGTACTTC
CASSYWGQGRETQYF
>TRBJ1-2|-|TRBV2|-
TGTGCCAGCAGTGAGGGTGCCGGGACGGCGAAGTATGGCTACACCTTC
CASSEGAGTAKYGYTF
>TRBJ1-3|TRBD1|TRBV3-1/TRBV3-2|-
TGTGCCAGCAGCCCCAGGGGGAGCTCTGGAAACACCATATATTTT
CASSPRGSSGNTIYF